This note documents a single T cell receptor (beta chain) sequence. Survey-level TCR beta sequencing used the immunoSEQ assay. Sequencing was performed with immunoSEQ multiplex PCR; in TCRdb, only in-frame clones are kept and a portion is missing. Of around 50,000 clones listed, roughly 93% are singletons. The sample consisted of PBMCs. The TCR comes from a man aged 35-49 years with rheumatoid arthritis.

CDR3 protein: CASSSLEGHNQPQHF. The CDR3 DNA reads as TGTGCCAGCAGCTCCCTTGAGGGACACAATCAGCCCCAGCATTTT. This chain joins TRBV28 and TRBJ1-5; D is possibly TRBD1 (6 bases). Trimming removed 6 bases at V and 3 bases at J, with 15 bases between. CDR1 and CDR2 from the germline V gene are MDHEN and SYDVKM. The CDR3 has 15 amino acids.